A single sample is the source of the 12 T cell receptor beta chains below, sequenced in a study of identical twins listed by TCRdb under 2016. Libraries were constructed by 5' RACE. These reads were obtained on an Illumina HiSeq 2000. The public reads were reprocessed in TCRdb via fastp at Q25 and MiXCR, keeping in-frame beta chains. Identical CDR3 protein sequences are pooled into one entry, listed with their most common genes and DNA. This sample has fewer than 500,000 distinct CDR3 sequences in its table, and approximately 25% of those were observed once. Around 3% of the sample is held by the ten biggest clonotypes. Separately, the same data were catalogued under a study of T cells expressing NK-cell markers.

Sequenced material: CD4+ T cells sorted from blood. All receptors derive from a woman aged 18-35 years in good health.

The V call is TRBV3-1, the J call TRBJ1-1; 7 nucleotides agree with TRBD1. The germline CDR1 and CDR2 sequences are LGHDT and YNNKEL (reference sequence). The CDR3 is made up of 13 amino acids. Trimming cost V 4 bases and J 11 bases; bases outside gene matches: 10. The CDR3 DNA reads as TGTGCCAGCAGCCCGCAACAGGGGAGGGAGGCTTTCTTT. Translating gives CASSPQQGREAFF.

This clonotype was seen only a few times. The rearrangement joins TRBV4-1 to TRBJ2-3, with D possibly being TRBD1 or TRBD2 (6 bases each). V lost 4 bases to trimming and J lost 5 bases, with 13 bases between them. This CDR3 has 14 residues. Germline V CDR1 and CDR2: MGHRA, YSYEKL. The CDR3 here is CASSRGAPGDTQYF. The CDR3 DNA reads TGCGCCAGCAGCCGGGGGGCCCCGGGAGATACGCAGTATTTT.

The chain uses TRBV29-1 and TRBJ1-1, with D unresolved. The CDR3 is made up of 11 amino acids. Germline CDR1 reads SQVTM; CDR2 reads ANQGSEA. Trimming removed 5 bases from V and 1 base from J, with 5 bases in between. The CDR3 protein is CSVSKNTEAFF. The CDR3 coding sequence is TGCAGCGTTAGCAAGAACACTGAAGCTTTCTTT.

The rearrangement links TRBV7-2 to TRBJ1-1; 8 bases are shared with TRBD1. V trimming: 5 bases; J trimming: 7 bases; junction bases outside the gene matches: 6. The CDR3 runs to 13 residues. The germline gives CDR1 SGHTA, CDR2 FQGNSA. The CDR3 reads CASSPQGVGEAFF. The CDR3 nucleotides are TGTGCCAGCAGCCCACAGGGGGTCGGTGAAGCTTTCTTT.

The chain recombines TRBV2 with TRBJ2-7; D not resolved. V lost 5 bases, J lost 1 base, and 9 bases lay in between. Germline CDR1 SNHLY, CDR2 FYNNEI. The CDR3 has 13 amino acids. CDR3 sequence (DNA): TGTGCCAGCAGTACCCAGAAATCCTACGAGCAGTACTTC. Protein sequence: CASSTQKSYEQYF. Combining the CDR3 with reference TRBV2 and TRBJ2-7 gives the whole variable domain EPEVTQTPSHQVTQMGQEVILRCVPISNHLYFYWYRQILGQKVEFLVSFYNNEISEKSEIFDDQFSVERPDGSNFTLKIRSTKLEDSAMYFCASSTQKSYEQYFGPGTRLTVT.

This clonotype was counted between two and nine times. V is TRBV12-3 or TRBV12-4 and J is TRBJ2-7; the D is unclear. V dropped 5 bases and J dropped 9 bases, with 14 bases sitting between them. CDR3 size: 12 residues. CDR3 sequence reads: CASSETRSRQYF. CDR3 bases: TGTGCCAGCAGTGAAACCCGGAGCCGGCAGTACTTC.

This clonotype was recorded a few times. The V gene is TRBV7-2, the J gene TRBJ2-3, with D uncertain. The CDR3 sequence is 13 residues long. From germline, CDR1 is SGHTA and CDR2 FQGNSA. Trimming stripped 6 bases from V and 3 bases from J, with 10 bases between. In DNA, the CDR3 is TGTGCCAGCAGAAAGGGTGGGACAGATACGCAGTATTTT. Its protein is CASRKGGTDTQYF.

The rearrangement joins TRBV10-3 to TRBJ1-1; 9 nucleotides line up with TRBD1. This CDR3 comprises 14 residues. CDR1 ENHRY and CDR2 SYGVKD come from the germline V gene. The J segment lost 11 bases and the V segment lost 5 bases, leaving 12 bases of the junction unmatched. The CDR3 spells CAISMGQGKLEAFF. CDR3 DNA sequence: TGTGCCATCAGTATGGGACAGGGAAAGTTGGAGGCTTTCTTT.

This clonotype has just a few counts. The V gene is TRBV20-1, the J gene TRBJ1-1; no clear D. The V end lost 3 bases, the J end lost 4 bases, and 18 bases lay between the germline ends. The CDR3 consists of 15 residues. From germline, CDR1 is DFQATT and CDR2 SNEGSKA (reference sequence). The CDR3 sequence is CSASEGSAPGTEAFF. Written as DNA, the CDR3 is TGCAGTGCTAGCGAGGGATCGGCTCCAGGCACTGAAGCTTTCTTT.

This clonotype turned up a few times. The genes are TRBV12-3 or TRBV12-4 and TRBJ1-1; 8 bases are a match to TRBD1. The CDR3 is 14 amino acids. Trimming cost V 6 bases and J 2 bases; bases outside gene matches: 5. The CDR3 is CASSHGQGNTEAFF. CDR3 DNA: TGTGCCAGCAGCCATGGACAGGGTAACACTGAAGCTTTCTTT.

Only a few counts were recorded for this clonotype. The V gene is TRBV15, the J gene TRBJ2-3; a possible D gene is TRBD1 (6 bases). CDR3 length: 14 amino acids. V was shortened by 1 base and J by 2 bases, with 7 bases between the two germline ends. The V gene's germline CDR1 is LNHNV and CDR2 YYDKDF (reference sequence). This CDR3 is CATSRGQVTDTQYF. Written as DNA, the CDR3 is TGTGCCACCAGCAGAGGACAGGTCACAGATACGCAGTATTTT. Combining the CDR3 with reference TRBV15 and TRBJ2-3 gives the whole variable domain DAMVIQNPRYQVTQFGKPVTLSCSQTLNHNVMYWYQQKSSQAPKLLFHYYDKDFNNEADTPDNFQSRRPNTSFCFLDIRSPGLGDTAMYLCATSRGQVTDTQYFGPGTRLTVL.

This clonotype has more than one count but fewer than ten. The rearrangement joins TRBV29-1 to TRBJ2-2; D gene uncertain. Trimming shortened V by 4 bases and J by 7 bases, and 13 bases separated the two germline ends. Germline V gives CDR1 SQVTM, CDR2 ANQGSEA. The CDR3 contains 13 residues. DNA of the CDR3: TGCAGCGTTGTGACTCAAAATCTCGGGGAGCTGTTTTTT. Translating it yields CSVVTQNLGELFF.